This passage covers 23 T cell receptor beta chains from one sample sequenced in a study of blood T cells in healthy people across ages. It was with a sample-barcoded 5' primer and a J-beta primer mix that a second PCR of roughly 7 to 12 cycles was run. Using its own MiXCR run on the 5' RACE reads, TCRdb lists one record per CDR3 protein. This table has roughly 700,000 distinct CDR3 sequences, less than 40% appearing once. The sequenced sample consisted of blood. The receptors originated from a woman older than 75 in good health.

Details on this clonotype: A much bigger clone sits one base away, suggesting this may be a read error. The V call is TRBV3-1, the J call TRBJ2-7; 12 bases are a match to TRBD2. The V and J ends lost 1 base and 7 bases, in that order; junction bases with no gene match: 8. The CDR3 loop spans 16 amino acids. Germline CDR1 and CDR2: LGHDT and YNNKEL (reference sequence). CDR3 DNA sequence: TGTGCCAGCAGCCAAGGGTCGGGACTAGCGGGCAATGAGCAGTACTTC. Translation gives CASSQGSGLAGNEQYF.

For this clonotype: A clone one base away is much larger, so this may be a read error. The chain combines TRBV12-3 or TRBV12-4 with TRBJ2-3; possibly TRBD2 for D (7 bases). With 4 bases removed from V and 6 bases from J, the gap between germline ends came to 17 bases. The CDR3 runs to 15 residues. CDR3 residues: CASSWTRGGADTQYF. In nucleotides, the CDR3 is TGTGCCAGCAGTTGGACTAGAGGGGGGGCGGATACGCAGTATTTT.

The rearrangement joins TRBV6-6 to TRBJ2-3; TRBD1 agrees at 8 bases. V shed 5 bases and J 2 bases; nucleotides not matched to a gene: 6. CDR3 length: 15 amino acids. CDR1 is MNHNY, CDR2 SVGAGI, per germline (reference sequence). The CDR3 region has the DNA TGTGCCAGCAGTACAGGGGGACTTTTCACAGATACGCAGTATTTT. Protein: CASSTGGLFTDTQYF.

This clonotype appeared many times. V and J are TRBV6-1 and TRBJ2-7; maybe TRBD1 (5 bases). The CDR3 loop spans 13 amino acids. Between the trimmed V and J ends, which lost 7 bases and 5 bases, there was a span of 15 bases. CDR1 and CDR2 (germline): MNHNS, SASEGT. CDR3 nucleotides: TGTGCCAGCACCCTAGGTCCAGGGAACGAGCAGTACTTC. It encodes CASTLGPGNEQYF.

This clonotype was seen many times. The chain links TRBV20-1 to TRBJ1-2; no clear D gene. With 3 bases removed from V and 6 bases from J, the gap between germline ends came to 11 bases. CDR1 and CDR2 (germline): DFQATT, SNEGSKA (reference sequence). The CDR3 covers 12 residues. The CDR3 DNA reads TGCAGTGCTAGGGAGGAAGTCCATGGCTACACCTTC. This translates into CSAREEVHGYTF.

This clonotype was counted ten times or more. This chain joins TRBV5-5 and TRBJ1-2; D gene uncertain. Germline V CDR1 and CDR2: SGHKS, YYEKEE (reference sequence). CDR3 length: 14 amino acids. Trimming pared 0 bases from V and 3 bases from J, leaving 9 bases between. The chain's CDR3 is CASSLATDHYGYTF. The CDR3, as DNA: TGTGCCAGCAGCTTGGCGACGGATCACTATGGCTACACCTTC.

The chain has TRBV19 and TRBJ2-5; the D is unclear. Trimming took 0 bases from V and 4 from J, leaving 12 bases between them. Germline CDR1 LNHDA, CDR2 SQIVND (reference sequence). This CDR3 has 15 residues. CDR3 loop: CASSIDGSESETQYF. In nucleotides, the CDR3 is TGTGCCAGTAGTATAGACGGCAGTGAGTCAGAGACCCAGTACTTC.

This clonotype was counted between two and nine times. The J gene is TRBJ2-1, the V gene TRBV20-1; TRBD1 is a possible D gene (5 bases). Trimming shortened V by 0 bases and J by 1 base, and 10 bases separated the two germline ends. In germline, CDR1 is DFQATT, CDR2 SNEGSKA (reference sequence). The CDR3 runs to 15 residues. The CDR3 region is CSARDVKGSYNEQFF. The CDR3, as DNA: TGCAGTGCTAGAGATGTAAAGGGGTCCTACAATGAGCAGTTCTTC.

The rearrangement links TRBV6-1 to TRBJ2-7, with 11 bases that match TRBD2. The ends lost 1 base at V and 2 bases at J; junction bases unmatched: 4. The germline CDR1 and CDR2 sequences are MNHNS and SASEGT. The CDR3 is made up of 16 amino acids. CDR3 sequence (DNA): TGTGCCAGCAGTGAAGTACCTAGCGGGGGGACCTACGAGCAGTACTTC. It encodes CASSEVPSGGTYEQYF.

CDR3 bases: TGTGCCAGCCGCTCTCAGGGCTGTGGCGAGCAGTACTTC. It translates to CASRSQGCGEQYF. The rearrangement links TRBV25-1 to TRBJ2-7; TRBD1 might be the D (5 bases). Trimming removed 8 bases at V and 6 bases at J, with 17 bases between. Germline-derived CDR1 and CDR2 are MGHDK and SYGVNS. The CDR3 is 13 residues long.

This chain connects TRBV20-1 to TRBJ2-1, with 9 bases fitting TRBD2. V shed 3 bases and J 7 bases; nucleotides not matched to a gene: 10. CDR3 length: 15 amino acids. CDR1 DFQATT and CDR2 SNEGSKA come from the germline V gene (reference sequence). CDR3 coding DNA: TGCAGTGCTAGTAACGTAGCGGGGGACCTGAATGAGCAGTTCTTC. Encoded protein: CSASNVAGDLNEQFF.

This clonotype was seen at least ten times. The chain links TRBV5-6 to TRBJ2-5, with D unclear. The CDR3 is 14 amino acids. V lost 4 bases and J lost 5, with 15 bases in between. Germline CDR1 reads SGHDT; CDR2 reads YYEEEE. The CDR3 nucleotides are TGTGCCAGCAGCCCCTTAAACGCGGAGGAGACCCAGTACTTC. This translates into CASSPLNAEETQYF.

This clonotype was counted many times. This chain links TRBV11-2 with TRBJ2-3; 8 bases match TRBD2. The germline CDR1 and CDR2 sequences are SGHAT and FQNNGV. The CDR3 extends over 17 amino acids. Trimming took 3 bases from V and 4 from J; bases not matched to a gene: 12. The CDR3 coding sequence is TGTGCCAGCAGCTTCTCCGGGACTAGAAGTCGGGCAGATACGCAGTATTTT. Protein sequence: CASSFSGTRSRADTQYF.

This clonotype was seen a few times. This may arise from a read error, as a much more abundant clone is one base away. The gene calls are TRBV7-3 and TRBJ2-3, with D uncertain. Germline CDR1 is SGHTA and CDR2 is FQGTGA. V was cut by 4 bases and J by 6 bases, with 14 bases left in between. The CDR3 has 14 amino acids. DNA for the CDR3: TGTGCCAGCAGCTGGAATGGACCGCGGGATACGCAGTATTTT. Translated: CASSWNGPRDTQYF.

This clonotype was counted a few times. A read error may explain this, as a much larger clone is one base away. This chain connects TRBV29-1 to TRBJ1-2; TRBD1 is a possible D gene (6 bases). V lost 1 base and J 3 bases, leaving 27 bases between the germline ends. The CDR3 is 19 residues long. Germline loops: CDR1 SQVTM, CDR2 ANQGSEA. CDR3 nucleotide sequence: TGCAGCGTTGAAGCCCCCCACGCCGGGACACACTACATCTACTATGGCTACACCTTC. As protein: CSVEAPHAGTHYIYYGYTF.

This clonotype was seen a handful of times. The rearrangement uses TRBV4-3 and TRBJ2-6; unclear D gene. The CDR3 consists of 15 residues. The germline CDR1 and CDR2 sequences are LGHNA and YSLEER. The V and J ends lost 1 base and 3 bases respectively, with 7 bases between them. The CDR3 nucleotides are TGCGCCAGCAGCCAAGGTAGAGATGGGGCCAACGTCCTGACTTTC. Translation: CASSQGRDGANVLTF.

The sample holds a few counts of this clonotype. This chain joins TRBV30 and TRBJ1-3, with D uncertain. The V gene lost 5 bases and the J gene lost 7 bases, with 9 bases spanning the gap. There are 11 residues in the CDR3. The germline CDR1 and CDR2 sequences are GTSNPN and SVGIG (reference sequence). The CDR3 loop reads CAWGVGNTIYF. The CDR3 DNA sequence: TGTGCCTGGGGAGTGGGGAACACCATATATTTT.

This clonotype came up many times. The V gene is TRBV6-5, the J gene TRBJ2-7; D is unresolved. The CDR3 length is 13 residues. The V end was cut by 2 bases, the J end by 0 bases, with 5 bases between. CDR1 and CDR2 from the germline V gene are MNHEY and SVGAGI. In DNA form, the CDR3 reads TGTGCCAGCAGTTACGCGAGCTCCTACGAGCAGTACTTC. This codes for CASSYASSYEQYF.

In its sample, this clonotype was seen many times. This chain connects TRBV3-1 to TRBJ1-2, with TRBD1 matching over 7 bases. V trimming: 8 bases; J trimming: 6 bases; junction bases outside the gene matches: 9. Germline values: CDR1 LGHDT, CDR2 YNNKEL (reference sequence). This CDR3 is 13 amino acids long. The CDR3 coding sequence is TGTGCCAGCGCCTCGGACAGGCTGGATGGCTACACCTTC. It encodes CASASDRLDGYTF.

Ten or more counts support this clonotype. This rearrangement joins TRBV4-3 to TRBJ2-3, with 15 bases identical to TRBD2. Germline V gene data show CDR1 as LGHNA and CDR2 as YSLEER. This CDR3 has 16 amino acids. Losses at the gene ends were 4 bases for V and 5 bases for J; bases not matched to a gene: 4. CDR3 loop: CASSRTSGGAKDTQYF. The CDR3 nucleotides are TGCGCCAGCAGCCGGACTAGCGGGGGGGCCAAAGATACGCAGTATTTT.

As for this clonotype: This could be a read error, since a much larger clone is one nucleotide away. The rearrangement links TRBV7-3 to TRBJ2-1; D remains ambiguous. Near its end, the DNA agrees better with TRBJ2-7, so the J call may be wrong. Germline V CDR1 and CDR2: SGHTA, FQGTGA. This CDR3 region has 15 residues. The CDR3 sequence: CASSPVKGPYNEQYF. As DNA, the CDR3 is TGTGCCAGCAGCCCGGTAAAAGGGCCCTACAATGAGCAGTACTTC.

This clonotype turned up a few times. The chain joins TRBV7-9 to TRBJ2-3, with D possibly TRBD2 on 5 matching bases. Germline V lookup: CDR1 SEHNR, CDR2 FQNEAQ (reference sequence). The CDR3 is 12 amino acids. Trimming pared 5 bases from V and 8 bases from J, leaving 11 bases between. CDR3 nucleotide sequence: TGTGCCAGCAGCCCGGGGTTGGGTACGCAGTATTTT. Protein: CASSPGLGTQYF.

This clonotype was counted many times. The chain has TRBV20-1 and TRBJ2-5; 14 nucleotides match TRBD2. Trimming took 2 bases from V and 1 from J; bases not matched to a gene: 3. The CDR3 covers 16 residues. CDR1 is DFQATT and CDR2 is SNEGSKA in the germline V gene (reference sequence). As DNA, the CDR3 is TGCAGTGCTAGAAGGACTAGCGGGGGGCCCCAAGAGACCCAGTACTTC. Protein sequence: CSARRTSGGPQETQYF.